These T cell receptor beta chains were read from a single sample in a study of tumor and adjacent non-tumor tissue in lung cancer. One entry per CDR3 protein, called by TCRdb with MiXCR from the multiplex PCR reads. In the table there are 50,000 or so distinct CDR3 sequences, about 70% of which are singletons. Material for sequencing was distant non-tumor lung tissue. The source is a woman aged 55-70 years with non-small cell lung cancer. CDR3s include the opening cysteine and the closing phenylalanine or tryptophan. The D gene is left open where the match is weak. Some rows have no size entry. The others give once, few or many, or a class for an expanded clone.

J,size,V,D,DNA,CDR3
TRBJ2-1,.,TRBV11-3,TRBD2,TGTGCCAGCAGCCGCCAGGGATTAGCGGGGGGAAGGTCCTACGATGAGCATTTCTTC,CASSRQGLAGGRSYDEHFF
TRBJ2-7,.,TRBV10-3,.,TGTGCCATCAGTGAGCAAGGCCAGGACGACGAGCAGTACTTC,CAISEQGQDDEQYF
TRBJ1-4,few,TRBV7-2,.,TGTGCCAGCAGCTTAGCGCTAACAGGGCTGAGGACTAATGAAAAACTGTTTTTT,CASSLALTGLRTNEKLFF
TRBJ1-1,.,TRBV4-1,TRBD1,TGCGCCAGCGGCCAAGGACAGGGGGCGAGGTCTGAAGCTTTCTTT,CASGQGQGARSEAFF
TRBJ2-5,.,TRBV4-2,.,TGTGCCAGCAACCAACAAGACGGTCTAGAAAGAGAGACCCAGTACTTC,CASNQQDGLERETQYF
TRBJ2-3,once,TRBV12-3/TRBV12-4,TRBD1,TGTGCCAGTACTTCAACCGGGACAGGGGCGACAGATATGCAGTATTTT,CASTSTGTGATDMQYF
TRBJ2-3,once,TRBV6-2/TRBV6-3,.,TGTGCCAGCAGTTACTCGATAGTGAATAGCGGCTCTTCGGTAGGAGATACGCAGTATTTT,CASSYSIVNSGSSVGDTQYF
TRBJ2-1,.,TRBV11-2,TRBD2,TGTGCCAGCAGGACCGCGGTAGCGGGAGGAGAGACCCAGTTCTTC,CASRTAVAGGETQFF
TRBJ1-5,.,TRBV11-3,.,TGTGCCAGCAGCCCGCAAAGGGGATGCAGGGCCCCGGAGCCCCAGCACTTT,CASSPQRGCRAPEPQHF
TRBJ2-7,.,TRBV11-3,.,TGTGCCAGCGGCTTATATACGGGAACCAACGAGCAGTACTTC,CASGLYTGTNEQYF
TRBJ2-7,.,TRBV19,.,TGTGCCAGTAGTATAGAGGGGGACATCGGGGAGCATTACTTC,CASSIEGDIGEHYF
TRBJ1-4,few,TRBV9,.,TGTGCCAGCAGCGTAGGTCGATATAGTTCCCATGTTAATGAAAAACTGTTTTTT,CASSVGRYSSHVNEKLFF
TRBJ1-1,few,TRBV6-5,TRBD1,TGTGCTAGCAGGGACGACAGGGTACGGAACACTGAAGTTTTCTTT,CASRDDRVRNTEVFF
TRBJ1-1,.,TRBV6-5,.,TGTGCCAGCAGTTACTGGGGGCAGGAGGGAACTGAAGCTTTCTTT,CASSYWGQEGTEAFF
TRBJ2-2,.,TRBV28,.,TGTGCCTGCCGCCAGATAGACACCGTGGAGCTGTTTTTT,CACRQIDTVELFF
TRBJ2-7,.,TRBV11-2,.,TGTGCCAGCAGCCTAGCCCTACCTTCGGCACGCGAGCAGTACTTC,CASSLALPSAREQYF
TRBJ1-5,.,TRBV29-1,TRBD1,TGCAGCGTCGGGGACAGTAGTAGCGGGCAGCCCCAGCATTTT,CSVGDSSSGQPQHF
TRBJ1-2,few,TRBV5-4,.,TGTGCCAGCAGCCAGCAACAGGGAGGTGGCTATGGCTACACCTTC,CASSQQQGGGYGYTF
TRBJ1-1,few,TRBV6-5,TRBD1,TGTGCCAGCAGTCGGGACAGCCCTAATGGAGCCTTCTTT,CASSRDSPNGAFF
TRBJ1-1,.,TRBV6-6,.,TGTGCCAGCAGTTACTCGGACGGCACTGATGCTTTCTTT,CASSYSDGTDAFF
TRBJ1-2,.,TRBV11-2,TRBD1,TGTGCCATCAACGTGGACAGGGGCTACTATGGCTACACCTTC,CAINVDRGYYGYTF
TRBJ2-7,.,TRBV28,.,TGCGCCAGCAATCGCAGGATGACCTACGAGCAGAACTTC,CASNRRMTYEQNF
TRBJ2-3,many,TRBV20-1,.,TGCAGTGCTAGCGGTGGGGCTGGAGATACGCAGTATTTT,CSASGGAGDTQYF
TRBJ2-3,.,TRBV4-3,.,TGTGCCAGCAGCCATATTAGAGGACCAGATACGCAGTATTTT,CASSHIRGPDTQYF
TRBJ2-5,.,TRBV19,TRBD2,TGTGCCAGTAGTATAACGACGGGGGGGGCCCAGTACTTC,CASSITTGGAQYF
TRBJ2-3,.,TRBV20-1,TRBD1,TGCAGTGCTAGACCGGGACAGGATTACGTTACGCAGTATTTT,CSARPGQDYVTQYF
TRBJ2-1,.,TRBV28,.,TGTGCCAGTTGTTTATGGGACCAAATCTCCTACAATGAGCAGTTCTTC,CASCLWDQISYNEQFF
TRBJ2-7,.,TRBV4-3,.,TGCGCCAGCGCCTATTACAACTCCTACGAGCAATACTTC,CASAYYNSYEQYF
TRBJ2-7,.,TRBV11-2,.,TGTGTCAGCAGCGCCGACAGATACGAGCAATATTTC,CVSSADRYEQYF
TRBJ2-3,.,TRBV11-3,.,TGTGTCAGCAGCCCCCGCCACAAGGAGGGCACAGATACGCAGTATTTT,CVSSPRHKEGTDTQYF
TRBJ2-1,.,TRBV4-3,TRBD1,TGCGCTAGCAGCGAAGAGAGGGGGCCTTACAATGAGCAGTTCTTC,CASSEERGPYNEQFF
TRBJ2-3,medium-sized,TRBV6-2/TRBV6-3,TRBD2,TGTGCCAGCAGTTTACTACCTAGCGGGAGTACCGCAGATACGCAGTATTTT,CASSLLPSGSTADTQYF
TRBJ2-3,.,TRBV10-1,.,TGCGTCATCAGTGAAGAGGAACTAGCCGCGGATACGCAGTATTTT,CVISEEELAADTQYF
TRBJ2-3,few,TRBV7-9,.,TGTGCCAGCAGCTACACTGGGGATACGCAGTATTTT,CASSYTGDTQYF
TRBJ1-5,many,TRBV12-3/TRBV12-4,.,TGTGCCAGCAGTCCGAATCAGCGCGGCCCCAATCAGCCCCAGCATTTT,CASSPNQRGPNQPQHF
TRBJ1-2,.,TRBV28,TRBD1,TGTGCGATTCTAACCAGACAGGGGAACTATGGCTACACCTTC,CAILTRQGNYGYTF
TRBJ1-1,.,TRBV7-9,.,TGTGCCAGCAGCTTGGGACAAGTCAACATTGAAGCTTTCTTT,CASSLGQVNIEAFF
TRBJ1-4,.,TRBV12-3/TRBV12-4,TRBD1,TGTGCCAGCAGTGTACGTACAGGGGGCTATGAAATACTGTTTTTT,CASSVRTGGYEILFF
TRBJ2-3,.,TRBV11-2,TRBD1,TGTGCCAGCAGCGACACCGGGACAGCCACAGATACACAGTATTTT,CASSDTGTATDTQYF
TRBJ1-3,few,TRBV4-3,.,TGCGCCAGCAGCCACGTGGAACAGGAGAACACCATATATTTT,CASSHVEQENTIYF
TRBJ2-2,.,TRBV6-5,.,TGTGTCAACAGTTTTGGGGAAGGAGGCGGGGAGCTGTTGTTT,CVNSFGEGGGELLF
TRBJ2-7,once,TRBV4-2,.,TGTGCCAGCAGCCATAGTGGGGAACCCTACGAGCAGTACTTC,CASSHSGEPYEQYF
TRBJ1-5,.,TRBV4-3,.,TGCGTCAGCAGCCAATGCTGGGCTAAACCTAGGGGATCCCAGCCCCAGCATTTT,CVSSQCWAKPRGSQPQHF
TRBJ1-6,.,TRBV6-2/TRBV6-3,.,TGTGCCAGCAGTAACTTTAGGATTAAAAATTCACCCCTCCACTTT,CASSNFRIKNSPLHF
TRBJ2-3,.,TRBV7-8,TRBD2,TGTGTCAGCAGCCTTTCGCGAGCGGGAGTAGGAGATACGCAGTATTTT,CVSSLSRAGVGDTQYF
TRBJ2-7,.,TRBV10-3,TRBD1,TGTGCCATCAGTGAGCCCGGGACAGGGGATTACGAGCGGTACTTC,CAISEPGTGDYERYF
TRBJ1-1,medium-sized,TRBV11-3,.,TGTGCCAGCAGCTTGGGTCGGCTGAACACTGAAGCTTTCTTT,CASSLGRLNTEAFF
TRBJ2-6,.,TRBV12-3/TRBV12-4,.,TGTGCCAGCAATGGCGGGCGAGTCTCTGGGGCCAACATCCTGACTTTC,CASNGGRVSGANILTF
TRBJ2-7,.,TRBV12-3/TRBV12-4,.,TGTGCCAGCAGTTGGAGTGGGACTCTCAACGAGCAATACTTC,CASSWSGTLNEQYF
TRBJ1-5,.,TRBV6-1,.,TGTGCCAGCAGATGCAACAGGGACGGTCAACCCCAACATTTT,CASRCNRDGQPQHF
TRBJ2-1,.,TRBV11-3,.,TGTACCAGCAGCCGTATCTCACAAGGGGGGGGTGAGCAGTTCTTC,CTSSRISQGGGEQFF
TRBJ2-5,once,TRBV4-3,TRBD2,TGCGCCAGCGACCAAGGGCTAGCGGGATCGGAGACCCAGTACTTC,CASDQGLAGSETQYF
TRBJ1-1,.,TRBV28,.,TGTGCCAGCAGTTTATTGTCTACCTACACTGAAGCTTTCTTT,CASSLLSTYTEAFF